The clone carrying this T cell receptor beta chain appeared a few times. These data are taken from a study of beta chain features in type 1 diabetes. The study reverse transcribed the entire isolated RNA, so it sequenced expressed TCRB transcripts. Produced via immunoSEQ multiplex PCR; TCRdb's table is partial and in-frame only. Of 300,000 to 400,000 clones in the sample, around 12% were seen once. The ends were cut back, 3 bases at V and 3 bases at J, with 12 bases in the middle. The CDR3 is made up of 15 amino acids. CDR1 and CDR2 from the germline V gene are SGHTA and FQGNSA. The sequenced sample consisted of naive CD4+ T cells from blood. V and J are TRBV7-2 and TRBJ2-4, with a possible D match to TRBD2 (5 bases). This receptor was identified in a man younger than 35 in good health. This CDR3 is CASSFTGMVKNIQYF. The DNA of the CDR3 is TGTGCCAGCAGCTTCACCGGGATGGTCAAAAACATTCAGTACTTC. The full variable domain, its missing parts supplied by reference TRBV7-2 and TRBJ2-4, is GAGVSQSPSNKVTEKGKDVELRCDPISGHTALYWYRQSLGQGLEFLIYFQGNSAPDKSGLPSDRFSAERTGGSVSTLTIQRTQQEDSAVYLCASSFTGMVKNIQYFGAGTRLSVL.